Here is one T cell receptor (beta chain) with its context. Its antigen is undetermined. The source of the sample is a study of T cell responses to AZD1222 COVID-19 vaccine. Study in general: Second-dose groups at about 4 or about 12 weeks were pooled. Study results and caveats: Spike was spanned by vaccine-associated CD4 TCRs, which were dominant at 160-218 and 743-854. Most donors were white British and more were female, and clonal diversity was possibly underestimated. It was only a handful of AZD1222 recipients who were seropositive at baseline.

Repertoires were generated with immunoSEQ multiplex PCR, while TCRdb's copy carries only in-frame clones and drops some. The sample lists some 190,000 clones, 88% occurring once. The CDR3 covers 16 residues. The junction had 14 bases not matched to a gene; V was cut back by 6 bases and J by 7 bases. CDR1 and CDR2 (germline): SNHLY, FYNNEI. The input for sequencing was peripheral blood, taken on day 0 of AZD1222 vaccination. This clonotype was obtained from an adult in good health. The V call is TRBV2, the J call TRBJ2-2; 7 bases match TRBD1. In DNA form, the CDR3 reads TGTGCCAGCAGAAACCCGCGACAGGGCTCGGACGGGGAGCTGTTTTTT. Translating it yields CASRNPRQGSDGELFF.